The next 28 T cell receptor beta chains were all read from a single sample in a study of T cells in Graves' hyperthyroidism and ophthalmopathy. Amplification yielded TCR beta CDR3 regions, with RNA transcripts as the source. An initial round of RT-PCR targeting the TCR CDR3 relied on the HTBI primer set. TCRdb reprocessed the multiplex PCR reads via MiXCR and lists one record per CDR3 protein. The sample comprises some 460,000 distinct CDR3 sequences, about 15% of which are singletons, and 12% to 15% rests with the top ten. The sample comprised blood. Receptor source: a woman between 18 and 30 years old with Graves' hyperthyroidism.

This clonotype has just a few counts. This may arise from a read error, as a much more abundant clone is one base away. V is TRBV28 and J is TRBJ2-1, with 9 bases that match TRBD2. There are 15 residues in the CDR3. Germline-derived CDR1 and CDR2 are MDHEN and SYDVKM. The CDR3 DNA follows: TGTGCCGGCAGTTCTTTGGGACTAGCAGGTATAGAGCAGTTCTTC. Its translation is CAGSSLGLAGIEQFF. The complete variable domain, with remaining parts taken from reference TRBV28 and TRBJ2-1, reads DVKVTQSSRYLVKRTGEKVFLECVQDMDHENMFWYRQDPGLGLRLIYFSYDVKMKEKGDIPEGYSVSREKKERFSLILESASTNQTSMYLCAGSSLGLAGIEQFFGPGTRLTVL.

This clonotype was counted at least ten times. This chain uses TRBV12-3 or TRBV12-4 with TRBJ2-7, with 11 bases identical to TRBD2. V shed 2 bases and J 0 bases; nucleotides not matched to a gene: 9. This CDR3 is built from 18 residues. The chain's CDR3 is CASSLPTPGTSGSYEQYF. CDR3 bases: TGTGCCAGCAGTTTACCAACTCCTGGGACTAGCGGCTCCTACGAGCAGTACTTC.

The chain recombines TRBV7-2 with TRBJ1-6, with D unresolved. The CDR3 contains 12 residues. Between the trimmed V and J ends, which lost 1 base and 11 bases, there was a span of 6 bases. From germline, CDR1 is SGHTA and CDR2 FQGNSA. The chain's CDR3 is CASSLGSTPLHF. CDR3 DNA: TGTGCCAGCAGCTTAGGAAGTACACCCCTCCACTTT.

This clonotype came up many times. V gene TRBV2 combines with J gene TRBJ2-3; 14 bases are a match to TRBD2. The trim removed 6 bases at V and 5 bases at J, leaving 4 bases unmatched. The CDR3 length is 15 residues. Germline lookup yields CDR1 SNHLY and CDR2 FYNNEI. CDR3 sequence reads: CASRGLAGAGDTQYF. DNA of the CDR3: TGTGCCAGCAGGGGACTAGCGGGAGCGGGAGATACGCAGTATTTT. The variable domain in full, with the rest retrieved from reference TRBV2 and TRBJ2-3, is EPEVTQTPSHQVTQMGQEVILRCVPISNHLYFYWYRQILGQKVEFLVSFYNNEISEKSEIFDDQFSVERPDGSNFTLKIRSTKLEDSAMYFCASRGLAGAGDTQYFGPGTRLTVL.

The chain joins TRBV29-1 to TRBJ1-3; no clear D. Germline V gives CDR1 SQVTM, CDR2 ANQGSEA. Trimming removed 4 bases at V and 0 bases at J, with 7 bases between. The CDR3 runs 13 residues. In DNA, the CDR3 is TGCAGCGTTGCCCTACTCTCTGGAAACACCATATATTTT. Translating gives CSVALLSGNTIYF.

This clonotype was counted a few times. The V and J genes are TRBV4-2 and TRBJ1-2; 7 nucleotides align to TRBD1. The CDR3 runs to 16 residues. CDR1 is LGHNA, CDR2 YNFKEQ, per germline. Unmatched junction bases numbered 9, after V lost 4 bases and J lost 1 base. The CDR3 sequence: CASSRGGGEINYGYTF. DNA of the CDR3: TGTGCCAGCAGCCGGGGAGGGGGCGAGATTAACTATGGCTACACCTTC.

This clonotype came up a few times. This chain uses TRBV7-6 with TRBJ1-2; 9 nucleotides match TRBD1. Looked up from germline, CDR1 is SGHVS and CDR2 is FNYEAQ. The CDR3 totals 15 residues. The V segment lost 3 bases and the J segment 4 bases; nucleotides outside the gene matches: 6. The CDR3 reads CASSLRLGQGYGYTF. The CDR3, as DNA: TGTGCCAGCAGCTTGCGGCTGGGACAGGGCTATGGCTACACCTTC.

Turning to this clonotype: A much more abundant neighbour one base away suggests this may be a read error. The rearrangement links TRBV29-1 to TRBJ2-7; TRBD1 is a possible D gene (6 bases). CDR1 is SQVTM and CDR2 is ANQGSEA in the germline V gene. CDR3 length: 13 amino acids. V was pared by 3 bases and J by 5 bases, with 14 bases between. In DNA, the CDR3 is TGCAGCGTTGAGGGGGCGAATGGTCACGAGCAGTACTTC. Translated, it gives CSVEGANGHEQYF.

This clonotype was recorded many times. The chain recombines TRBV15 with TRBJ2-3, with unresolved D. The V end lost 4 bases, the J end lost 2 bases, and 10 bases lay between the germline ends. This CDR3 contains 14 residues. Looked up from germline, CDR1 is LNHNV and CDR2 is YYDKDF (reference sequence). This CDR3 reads CATSKWRFTDTQYF. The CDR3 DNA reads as TGTGCCACCAGCAAATGGCGCTTCACAGATACGCAGTATTTT.

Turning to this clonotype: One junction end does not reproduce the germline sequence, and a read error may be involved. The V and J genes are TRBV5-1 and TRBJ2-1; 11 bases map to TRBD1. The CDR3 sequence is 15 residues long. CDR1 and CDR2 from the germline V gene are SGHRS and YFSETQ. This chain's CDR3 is CASSYGQGAGNGQFF. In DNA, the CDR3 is TGCGCCAGCAGCTACGGACAGGGGGCCGGCAATGGGCAGTTCTTC.

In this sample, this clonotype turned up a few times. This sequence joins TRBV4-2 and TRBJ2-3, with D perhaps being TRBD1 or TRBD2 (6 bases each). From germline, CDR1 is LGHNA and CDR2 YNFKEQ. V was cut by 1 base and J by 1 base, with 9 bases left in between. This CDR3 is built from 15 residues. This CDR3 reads CASSQARGRTDTQYF. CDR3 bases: TGTGCCAGCAGCCAAGCACGGGGGCGCACAGATACGCAGTATTTT.

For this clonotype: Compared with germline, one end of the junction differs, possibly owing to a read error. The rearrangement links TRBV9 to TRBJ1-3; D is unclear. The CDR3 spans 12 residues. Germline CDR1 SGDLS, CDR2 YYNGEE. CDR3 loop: CASSVSGNIIYF. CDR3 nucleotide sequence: TGTGCCAGCAGCGTCTCTGGAAACATCATATATTTT.

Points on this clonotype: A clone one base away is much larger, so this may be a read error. The CDR3 region is CSARDRRLSTLSGNTIYF. The CDR3, as DNA: TGCAGTGCTAGAGATCGCAGGCTTTCGACTCTGAGTGGAAACACCATATATTTT. V usage is TRBV20-1 and J usage is TRBJ1-3; D ambiguous. The CDR3 contains 18 residues. Germline assignment: CDR1 DFQATT and CDR2 SNEGSKA (reference sequence). The germline V and J ends were trimmed by 0 bases and 3 bases, with 21 bases remaining between them.

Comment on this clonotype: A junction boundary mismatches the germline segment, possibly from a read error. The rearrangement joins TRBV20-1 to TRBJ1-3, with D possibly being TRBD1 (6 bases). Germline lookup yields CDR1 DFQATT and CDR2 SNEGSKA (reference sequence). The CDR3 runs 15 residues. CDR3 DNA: TGCAGTGCTAGAGACGGGACATACTCTGAAAACACCATATATTTT. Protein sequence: CSARDGTYSENTIYF.

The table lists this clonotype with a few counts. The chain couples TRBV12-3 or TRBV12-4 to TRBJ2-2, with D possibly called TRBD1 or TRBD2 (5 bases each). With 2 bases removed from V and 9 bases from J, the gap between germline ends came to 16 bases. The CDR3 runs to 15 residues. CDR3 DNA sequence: TGTGCCAGCAGTTTATGGAGTGGGGGAATATGGGAGCTGTTTTTT. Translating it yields CASSLWSGGIWELFF.

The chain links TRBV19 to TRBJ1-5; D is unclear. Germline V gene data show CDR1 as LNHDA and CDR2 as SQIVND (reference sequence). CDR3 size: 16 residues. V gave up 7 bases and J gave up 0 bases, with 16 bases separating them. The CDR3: CASKRKWRYSNQPQHF. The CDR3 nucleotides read TGTGCCAGTAAAAGGAAGTGGAGATATAGCAATCAGCCCCAGCATTTT.

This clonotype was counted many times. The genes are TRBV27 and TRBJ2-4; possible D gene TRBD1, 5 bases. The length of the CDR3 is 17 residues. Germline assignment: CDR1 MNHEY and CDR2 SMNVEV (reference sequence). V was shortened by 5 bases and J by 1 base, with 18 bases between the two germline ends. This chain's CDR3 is CASSRVGKGRAKNIQYF. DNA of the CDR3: TGTGCCAGCAGTAGGGTGGGGAAGGGGCGCGCCAAAAACATTCAGTACTTC.

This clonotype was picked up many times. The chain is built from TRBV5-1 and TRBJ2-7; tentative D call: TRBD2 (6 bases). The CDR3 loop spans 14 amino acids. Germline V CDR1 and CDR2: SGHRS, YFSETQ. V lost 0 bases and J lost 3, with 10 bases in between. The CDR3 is CASSLVGGGYEQYF. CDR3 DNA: TGCGCCAGCAGCTTGGTGGGGGGAGGCTACGAGCAGTACTTC.

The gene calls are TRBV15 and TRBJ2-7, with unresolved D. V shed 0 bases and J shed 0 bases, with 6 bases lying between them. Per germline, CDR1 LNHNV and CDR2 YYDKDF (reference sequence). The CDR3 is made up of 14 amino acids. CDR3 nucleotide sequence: TGTGCCACCAGCAGAGAGGAGATCTCCTACGAGCAGTACTTC. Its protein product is CATSREEISYEQYF. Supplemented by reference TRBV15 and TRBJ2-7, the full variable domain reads DAMVIQNPRYQVTQFGKPVTLSCSQTLNHNVMYWYQQKSSQAPKLLFHYYDKDFNNEADTPDNFQSRRPNTSFCFLDIRSPGLGDTAMYLCATSREEISYEQYFGPGTRLTVT.

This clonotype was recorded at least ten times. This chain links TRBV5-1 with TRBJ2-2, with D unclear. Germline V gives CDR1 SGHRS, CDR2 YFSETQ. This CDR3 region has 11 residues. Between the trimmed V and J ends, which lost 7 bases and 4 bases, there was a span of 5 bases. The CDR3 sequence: CASAGTGELFF. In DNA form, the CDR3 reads TGCGCCAGCGCTGGCACCGGGGAGCTGTTTTTT. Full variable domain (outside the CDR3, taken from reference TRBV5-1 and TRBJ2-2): KAGVTQTPRYLIKTRGQQVTLSCSPISGHRSVSWYQQTPGQGLQFLFEYFSETQRNKGNFPGRFSGRQFSNSRSEMNVSTLELGDSALYLCASAGTGELFFGEGSRLTVL.

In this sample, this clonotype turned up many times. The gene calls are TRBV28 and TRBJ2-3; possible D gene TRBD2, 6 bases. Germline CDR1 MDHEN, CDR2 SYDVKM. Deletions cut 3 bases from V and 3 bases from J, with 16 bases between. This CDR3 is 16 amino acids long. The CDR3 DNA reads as TGTGCCAGCAGTTTTGGGCTAGCGAGACGAACAGATACGCAGTATTTT. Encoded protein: CASSFGLARRTDTQYF.

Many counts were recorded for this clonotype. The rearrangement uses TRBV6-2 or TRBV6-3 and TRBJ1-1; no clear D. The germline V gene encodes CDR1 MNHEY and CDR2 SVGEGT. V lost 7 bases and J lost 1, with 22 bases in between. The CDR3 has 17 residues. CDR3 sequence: CASTAHGSRDGNTEAFF. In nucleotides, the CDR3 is TGTGCCAGCACCGCCCACGGGAGCCGTGACGGGAACACTGAAGCTTTCTTT.

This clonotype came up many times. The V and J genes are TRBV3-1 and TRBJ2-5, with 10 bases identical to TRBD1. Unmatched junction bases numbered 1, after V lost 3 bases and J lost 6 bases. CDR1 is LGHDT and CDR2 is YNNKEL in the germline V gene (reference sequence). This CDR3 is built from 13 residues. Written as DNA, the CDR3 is TGTGCCAGCAGCCAGGGACAGGGGAAGACCCAGTACTTC. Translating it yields CASSQGQGKTQYF.

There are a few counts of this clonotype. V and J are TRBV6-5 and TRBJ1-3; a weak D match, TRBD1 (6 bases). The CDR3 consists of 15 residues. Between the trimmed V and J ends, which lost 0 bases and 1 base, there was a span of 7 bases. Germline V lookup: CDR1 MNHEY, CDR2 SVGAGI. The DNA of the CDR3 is TGTGCCAGCAGTTACTCTGGGACATCTGGAAACACCATATATTTT. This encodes CASSYSGTSGNTIYF.

CDR3 coding DNA: TGTGCCAGCAGCTCTAGAGTTGGTACAGCGGGTCCAGATACGCAGTATTTT. It codes for CASSSRVGTAGPDTQYF. The chain combines TRBV9 with TRBJ2-3; tentatively, D is TRBD2 (6 bases). Germline V CDR1 and CDR2: SGDLS, YYNGEE. V lost 4 bases to trimming and J lost 4 bases, with 22 bases between them. This CDR3 contains 17 residues. Using reference TRBV9 and TRBJ2-3 for the parts outside the CDR3, the full variable domain is DSGVTQTPKHLITATGQRVTLRCSPRSGDLSVYWYQQSLDQGLQFLIQYYNGEERAKGNILERFSAQQFPDLHSELNLSSLELGDSALYFCASSSRVGTAGPDTQYFGPGTRLTVL.

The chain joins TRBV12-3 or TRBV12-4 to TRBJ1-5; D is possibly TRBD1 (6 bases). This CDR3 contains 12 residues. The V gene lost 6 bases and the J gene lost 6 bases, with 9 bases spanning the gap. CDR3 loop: CASSIGGQPQHF. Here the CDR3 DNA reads TGTGCCAGCAGCATAGGGGGTCAGCCCCAGCATTTT.

CDR3 DNA: TGCAGTGCCCGACTAGCGGGGCAAGAGACCCAGTACTTC. Translating it yields CSARLAGQETQYF. The rearrangement links TRBV20-1 to TRBJ2-5; TRBD2 matches at 11 bases. With V trimmed by 6 bases and J by 2 bases, 2 bases remained unmatched. The CDR3 runs 13 residues. Germline V gene lookup returns CDR1 DFQATT and CDR2 SNEGSKA (reference sequence).

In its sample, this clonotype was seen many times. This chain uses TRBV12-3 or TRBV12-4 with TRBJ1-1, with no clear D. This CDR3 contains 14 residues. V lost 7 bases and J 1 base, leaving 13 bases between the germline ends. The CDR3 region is CASIAWEKNTEAFF. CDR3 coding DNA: TGTGCCAGCATTGCTTGGGAAAAGAACACTGAAGCTTTCTTT.